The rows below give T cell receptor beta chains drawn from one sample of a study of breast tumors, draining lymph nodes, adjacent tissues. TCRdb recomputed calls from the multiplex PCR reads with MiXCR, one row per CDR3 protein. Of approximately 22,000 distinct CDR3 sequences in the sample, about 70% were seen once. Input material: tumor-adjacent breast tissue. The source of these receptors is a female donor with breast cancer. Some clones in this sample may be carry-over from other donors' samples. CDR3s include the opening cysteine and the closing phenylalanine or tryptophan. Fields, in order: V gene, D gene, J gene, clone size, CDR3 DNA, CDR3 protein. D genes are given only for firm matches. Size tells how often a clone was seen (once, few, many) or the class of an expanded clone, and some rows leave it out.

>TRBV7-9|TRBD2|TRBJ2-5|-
TGTGCCAGCAGCTCTCTAGCGGGAGGGCCCCAAGAGACCCAGTACTTC
CASSSLAGGPQETQYF
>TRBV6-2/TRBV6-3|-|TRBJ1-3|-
TGTGCCAGCAGTTACGGAGGGGCTGGAAACACCATATATTTT
CASSYGGAGNTIYF
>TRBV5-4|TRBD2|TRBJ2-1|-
TGTGCCAGCAGCTTGGGGGGCGGGGGGGGAAACAATGAGCAGTTCTTC
CASSLGGGGGNNEQFF
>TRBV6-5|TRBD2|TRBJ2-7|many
TGTGCCAGCAGTTCCGCGGGGGGGGGGACCTACGAGCAGTACTTC
CASSSAGGGTYEQYF
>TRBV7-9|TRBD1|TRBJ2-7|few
TGTGCCAGCAGCTTAGCGGACAGGCCGTTAGACGAGCAGTACTTC
CASSLADRPLDEQYF
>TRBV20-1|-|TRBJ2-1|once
TGCAGTGCTAGAGACAACAATGAGCAGTTCTTC
CSARDNNEQFF
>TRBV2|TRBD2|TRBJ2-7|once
TGTGCCAGCTCCGCGGGGGGATCCCAAGAGCAGTACTTC
CASSAGGSQEQYF
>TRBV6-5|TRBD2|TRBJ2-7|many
TGTGCCAGCAGTTACTCGCCAAGAGTGGGGGGGGGTGCTATCCACGAGCAGTACTTC
CASSYSPRVGGGAIHEQYF
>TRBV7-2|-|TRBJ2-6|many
TGTGCCAGCAGCTTATTTAGCGCCTCTTCTGGGGCCAACGTCCTGACTTTC
CASSLFSASSGANVLTF
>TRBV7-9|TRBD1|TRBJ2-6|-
TGTGCCAGCAGCACCAACAGGGGATCTGGGGCCAACGTCCTGACTTTC
CASSTNRGSGANVLTF
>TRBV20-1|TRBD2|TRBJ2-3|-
TGCAGTGCAATGGGACTAGCGGGAGGGCGCGGTACGCAGTATTTT
CSAMGLAGGRGTQYF
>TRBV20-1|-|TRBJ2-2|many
TGCAGTGCTGCCCGGGACGGAGGCACCGGGGAGCTGTTTTTT
CSAARDGGTGELFF
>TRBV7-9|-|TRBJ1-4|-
TGTGCCAGCAGATACGACTCAACTAATGAAAAACTGTTTTTT
CASRYDSTNEKLFF